The 11 T cell receptor beta chains presented below share a single source sample, sequenced in a study of regulatory T cells in long-lasting Graves disease. Libraries of TCR beta came from iRepertoire HTBI primers plus Arm-PCR of CDR3 regions. TCRdb processed the multiplex PCR reads anew with MiXCR; each CDR3 protein has one entry. The table lists 410,000 or so distinct CDR3 sequences, around 14% of them singletons. Sample time point: newly diagnosed GD, antithyroid drugs for less than 3 months. Generation of the TCR library employed RNA extracted from PBMCs. These data also formed part of another study, on T cells in Graves' hyperthyroidism and ophthalmopathy.

The source was peripheral blood mononuclear cells (PBMCs), collected at new diagnosis, from a patient treated with antithyroid drugs. The receptors stem from a young woman with Graves disease.

The CDR3, as DNA: TGTGCCAGCTCACCATCCCAGGGGGCGGCCGGGGAGCTGTTTTTT. Translated, it gives CASSPSQGAAGELFF. The genes are TRBV18 and TRBJ2-2; 8 positions match TRBD1. Per the germline V gene, CDR1 is KGHSH and CDR2 is LQKENI. V shed 2 bases and J 6 bases; nucleotides not matched to a gene: 5. This CDR3 comprises 15 residues.

This clonotype appeared a few times. V gene TRBV9 combines with J gene TRBJ2-3; possible D gene TRBD2, 5 bases. This CDR3 spans 16 amino acids. Trimming stripped 0 bases from V and 1 base from J, with 12 bases between. The germline V gene encodes CDR1 SGDLS and CDR2 YYNGEE. Written as DNA, the CDR3 is TGTGCCAGCAGCGTAGGTTTAGCGAGAGGCACAGATACGCAGTATTTT. Its protein is CASSVGLARGTDTQYF. The whole variable domain, filled in from reference TRBV9 and TRBJ2-3, reads DSGVTQTPKHLITATGQRVTLRCSPRSGDLSVYWYQQSLDQGLQFLIQYYNGEERAKGNILERFSAQQFPDLHSELNLSSLELGDSALYFCASSVGLARGTDTQYFGPGTRLTVL.

Concerning this clonotype itself: Possible read error: a much larger clone is one base away. The chain is built from TRBV18 and TRBJ1-5; 10 bases match TRBD1. The CDR3 extends over 15 amino acids. Looked up from germline, CDR1 is KGHSH and CDR2 is LQKENI. CDR3 DNA sequence: TGTGCCAGCTCACCGGGTTGGACAGGGGGTCAGTCCCAGCATTTT. Translated: CASSPGWTGGQSQHF. The variable domain in full, completed from reference TRBV18 and TRBJ1-5, reads NAGVMQNPRHLVRRRGQEARLRCSPMKGHSHVYWYRQLPEEGLKFMVYLQKENIIDESGMPKERFSAEFPKEGPSILRIQQVVRGDSAAYFCASSPGWTGGQSQHFGDGTRLSIL.

For this clonotype: A far larger clone differs by one base, so this is likely a read error. This rearrangement joins TRBV6-2 or TRBV6-3 to TRBJ2-1, with TRBD1 matching over 10 bases. Germline V lookup: CDR1 MNHEY, CDR2 SVGEGT. V shed 4 bases, J shed 10 bases, and the junction held 10 bases outside the gene matches. The CDR3 runs to 15 residues. CDR3 DNA: TGTGCCAGCAGTTTTTCCGGGACAGGGGCCTACGAGCAGTTCTTC. It codes for CASSFSGTGAYEQFF.

This clonotype was observed many times. The V and J genes are TRBV24-1 and TRBJ2-5; unclear D gene. Germline V gene sequence: CDR1 KGHDR, CDR2 SFDVKD. V lost 4 bases to trimming and J lost 1 base, with 3 bases between them. CDR3 size: 12 residues. The CDR3 region has the DNA TGTGCCACCAGTGAATCCCAAGAGACCCAGTACTTC. This gives the protein CATSESQETQYF.

This clonotype was observed at least ten times. V gene TRBV2 combines with J gene TRBJ2-2, with D perhaps matching TRBD2 (6 bases). The CDR3 has 13 amino acids. Germline V CDR1 and CDR2: SNHLY, FYNNEI. Deletions cut 6 bases from V and 6 bases from J, with 11 bases between. This CDR3 reads CASSATSSGELFF. Written as DNA, the CDR3 is TGTGCCAGCAGCGCGACTAGTTCCGGGGAGCTGTTTTTT. The complete variable domain, with remaining parts taken from reference TRBV2 and TRBJ2-2, reads EPEVTQTPSHQVTQMGQEVILRCVPISNHLYFYWYRQILGQKVEFLVSFYNNEISEKSEIFDDQFSVERPDGSNFTLKIRSTKLEDSAMYFCASSATSSGELFFGEGSRLTVL.

Concerning this clonotype itself: A junction boundary mismatches the germline segment, possibly from a read error. The chain links TRBV11-2 to TRBJ1-1; D call uncertain. CDR3 length: 22 amino acids. In germline, CDR1 is SGHAT, CDR2 FQNNGV. The CDR3 sequence is CASSEPPGRRATRKRLNTEAFF. CDR3 sequence (DNA): TGCGCCAGCAGCGAACCGCCCGGCAGAAGGGCTACAAGGAAGAGACTAAACACTGAAGCTTTCTTT.

This clonotype was seen ten or more times. The V gene is TRBV2, the J gene TRBJ2-7; D may be TRBD1 or TRBD2 (5 bases each). Germline V gene sequence: CDR1 SNHLY, CDR2 FYNNEI. The CDR3 has 13 amino acids. V was trimmed by 10 bases and J by 0 bases, leaving 13 bases between them. CDR3 nucleotides: TGTGCCAACATCAGGGAGATCTCCTACGAGCAGTACTTC. This sequence encodes CANIREISYEQYF.

Many counts were recorded for this clonotype. CDR3 DNA: TGTGCCAGCAGGACTAGCGGCTTCACAGATACGCAGTATTTT. Translating it yields CASRTSGFTDTQYF. This chain connects TRBV7-9 to TRBJ2-3; 9 bases are shared with TRBD2. V shed 6 bases, J shed 2 bases, and the junction held 3 bases outside the gene matches. This CDR3 comprises 14 residues. Germline assignment: CDR1 SEHNR and CDR2 FQNEAQ (reference sequence).

This chain joins TRBV20-1 and TRBJ1-1; D gene uncertain. CDR1 is DFQATT and CDR2 is SNEGSKA in the germline V gene (reference sequence). The CDR3 is made up of 12 amino acids. Trimming removed 3 bases at V and 1 base at J, with 6 bases between. The CDR3 protein is CSASRQNTEAFF. CDR3 nucleotide sequence: TGCAGTGCTAGTCGACAGAACACTGAAGCTTTCTTT.

This clonotype was observed many times. This chain joins TRBV11-3 and TRBJ2-1; possibly TRBD1 or TRBD2 for D (5 bases each). CDR3 size: 11 residues. Germline lookup yields CDR1 SGHNT and CDR2 YENEEA. With 8 bases removed from V and 9 bases from J, the gap between germline ends came to 11 bases. CDR3 sequence reads: CASGLDTEQFF. In DNA, the CDR3 is TGTGCCAGCGGACTGGACACTGAGCAGTTCTTC. Full variable domain (missing parts from reference TRBV11-3 and TRBJ2-1): EAGVVQSPRYKIIEKKQPVAFWCNPISGHNTLYWYLQNLGQGPELLIRYENEEAVDDSQLPKDRFSAERLKGVDSTLKIQPAELGDSAVYLCASGLDTEQFFGPGTRLTVL.